This T cell receptor beta chain is drawn from a study of cytomegalovirus exposure and HLA in healthy donors. Broader study findings: An observed cluster of highly shared sequence variants was recorded as a likely sequencing artifact. The HLA-A and HLA-B alleles of most subjects were reportedly predicted accurately from TCR beta sequences. Researchers counted around 150 TCR beta chains as cytomegalovirus-associated.

The PCR contained 60 Vbeta and 13 Jbeta primers. Measured with immunoSEQ multiplex PCR; TCRdb has only the in-frame clones, and not every one. The sample lists about 150,000 clones, around 80% seen once, with under 2% in the top ten. This clone has a handful of counts. Its matching antigen is unknown. Each donor was nominally healthy when sampled (though unrecorded immune exposures were likely). With 3 bases clipped from V and 0 bases from J, the junction kept 6 bases outside the gene matches. Germline V gene data show CDR1 as SQVTM and CDR2 as ANQGSEA. This CDR3 is built from 15 residues. The sequence derives from a man aged 40-50 years in good health and CMV-seronegative. Sequencing was done on a sample of PBMCs. The chain uses TRBV29-1 and TRBJ2-7, with TRBD1 matching over 9 bases. In nucleotides, the CDR3 is TGCAGCGTTGATGCGACAGGGGGACACTCCTACGAGCAGTACTTC. It translates to CSVDATGGHSYEQYF.